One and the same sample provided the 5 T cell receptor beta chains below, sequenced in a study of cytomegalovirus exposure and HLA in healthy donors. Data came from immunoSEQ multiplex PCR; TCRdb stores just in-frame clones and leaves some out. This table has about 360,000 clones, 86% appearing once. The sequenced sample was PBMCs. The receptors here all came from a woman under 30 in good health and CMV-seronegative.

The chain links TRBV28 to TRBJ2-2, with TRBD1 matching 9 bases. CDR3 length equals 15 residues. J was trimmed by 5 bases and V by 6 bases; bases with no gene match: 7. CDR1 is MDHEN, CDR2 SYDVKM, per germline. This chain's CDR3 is CASSHRGHWTGELFF. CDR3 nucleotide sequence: TGTGCCAGCAGCCACAGGGGGCATTGGACCGGGGAGCTGTTTTTT.

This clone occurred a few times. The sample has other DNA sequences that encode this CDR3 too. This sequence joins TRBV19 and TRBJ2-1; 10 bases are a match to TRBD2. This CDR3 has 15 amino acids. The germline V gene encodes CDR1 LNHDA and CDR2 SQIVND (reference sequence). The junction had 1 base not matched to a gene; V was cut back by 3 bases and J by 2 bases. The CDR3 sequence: CASSITSGTYNEQFF. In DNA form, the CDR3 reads TGTGCCAGTAGTATTACTAGCGGGACCTACAATGAGCAGTTCTTC.

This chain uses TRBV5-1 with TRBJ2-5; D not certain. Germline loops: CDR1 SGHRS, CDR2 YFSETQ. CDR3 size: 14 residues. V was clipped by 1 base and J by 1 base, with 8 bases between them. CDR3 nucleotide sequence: TGCGCCAGCAGCTTGACAGCTTCCCAAGAGACCCAGTACTTC. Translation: CASSLTASQETQYF.

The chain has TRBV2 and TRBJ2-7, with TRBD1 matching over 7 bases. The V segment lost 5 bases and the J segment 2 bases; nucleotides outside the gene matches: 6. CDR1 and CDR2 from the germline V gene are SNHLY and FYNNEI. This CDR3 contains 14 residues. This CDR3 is CASSMGTETYEQYF. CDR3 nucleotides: TGTGCCAGCAGTATGGGGACAGAGACCTACGAGCAGTACTTC.

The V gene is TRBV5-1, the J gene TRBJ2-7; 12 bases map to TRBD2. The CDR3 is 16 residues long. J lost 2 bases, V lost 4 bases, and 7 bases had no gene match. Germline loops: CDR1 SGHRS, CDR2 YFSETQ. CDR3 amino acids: CASSHRLAGVPYEQYF. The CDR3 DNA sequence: TGCGCCAGCAGCCACCGACTAGCGGGAGTTCCCTACGAGCAGTACTTC. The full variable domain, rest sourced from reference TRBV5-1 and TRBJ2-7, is KAGVTQTPRYLIKTRGQQVTLSCSPISGHRSVSWYQQTPGQGLQFLFEYFSETQRNKGNFPGRFSGRQFSNSRSEMNVSTLELGDSALYLCASSHRLAGVPYEQYFGPGTRLTVT.